Following are 4 T cell receptor beta chains from one sample sequenced in a study of blood T cell repertoires in COVID-19. Using immunoSEQ multiplex PCR, the repertoire was profiled, and TCRdb retains in-frame clones only, with some absent. The sample includes some 350,000 clones, around 83% of them seen just once. The sample was peripheral blood. These receptors all stem from a man under 40 with active or convalescent COVID-19.

The count of this clone is one. The chain couples TRBV19 to TRBJ2-7; TRBD1 agrees at 7 bases. The length of the CDR3 is 17 residues. Germline CDR1 and CDR2: LNHDA and SQIVND (reference sequence). V lost 3 bases and J lost 3; bases outside the gene matches: 14. As DNA, the CDR3 is TGTGCCAGTAGTATCGCGAGGGGGCGATTCCTTGGCTACGAGCAGTACTTC. Its translation is CASSIARGRFLGYEQYF.

The chain uses TRBV6-5 and TRBJ1-4; 8 nucleotides agree with TRBD1. V shed 4 bases, J shed 8 bases, and the junction held 9 bases outside the gene matches. The CDR3 extends over 15 amino acids. Per germline, CDR1 MNHEY and CDR2 SVGAGI. CDR3 protein: CASSSLTGTGEKLFF. The CDR3 nucleotides read TGTGCCAGCAGTTCCTTGACCGGGACAGGAGAAAAACTGTTTTTT.

The chain carries TRBV2 and TRBJ1-2; D unresolved. Trimming removed 2 bases from V and 5 bases from J, with 12 bases in between. Germline V gives CDR1 SNHLY, CDR2 FYNNEI. The CDR3 is 14 residues long. The CDR3 nucleotides read TGTGCCAGCAGTGAAAGGGAGGTTTATTATGGCTACACCTTC. Amino acid sequence: CASSEREVYYGYTF.

The chain joins TRBV3-1 (or the pseudogene TRBV3-2) to TRBJ2-1, with D possibly matching TRBD2 (6 bases). V was pared by 0 bases and J by 6 bases, with 15 bases between. Looked up from germline, CDR1 is LGHDT and CDR2 is YNNKEL (reference sequence). The CDR3 has 16 residues. Here the CDR3 DNA reads TGTGCCAGCAGCCAAGATGCACAGAAGGGAGGCAATGAGCAGTTCTTC. It specifies CASSQDAQKGGNEQFF.